This note documents a single TCR beta chain sequence. Per the original methods: Using reference gene primer amplification, nucleated cell counts were estimated. The method was immunoSEQ multiplex PCR; TCRdb's version includes in-frame clones alone and lacks a portion of them. Clone size and V and J calls were adopted from that table, with D and trimming inferred from the DNA. The sample contains hundreds of thousands of clones, about four fifths of which appear only once. The data belong to a study of blood T cell repertoires in COVID-19. Study background: Whether acute or convalescent, the COVID-19 samples came from the United States, Italy and Spain. The analysed material was cDNA or gDNA that came from T cells, B-cell-depleted T cells, or PBMCs.

Looked up from germline, CDR1 is SNHLY and CDR2 is FYNNEI. V was shortened by 5 bases and J by 6 bases, with 16 bases between the two germline ends. The CDR3 runs 14 residues. The sequenced sample was peripheral blood. J is TRBJ1-2 and V is TRBV2; tentatively, D is TRBD1 (6 bases). This sequence originates from a middle-aged woman with active or convalescent COVID-19. The CDR3 sequence is CASSLVNRADGYTF. The CDR3 DNA sequence: TGTGCCAGCAGTCTGGTAAACAGGGCGGATGGCTACACCTTC.